The 23 T cell receptor beta chains reported below all come from one sample, sequenced in a study of T cell changes during pregnancy in multiple sclerosis. The repertoire was sequenced with immunoSEQ multiplex PCR; TCRdb's copy has only in-frame clones and lacks some. The sample has roughly 47,000 clones; approximately 94% are singletons. Material: CD8+ T cells from peripheral blood mononuclear cells, obtained before pregnancy. The receptor source for this set is a female donor with multiple sclerosis, enrolled in a pregnancy study.

Regarding this clone: Other DNA sequences within the sample encode an identical CDR3. The rearrangement uses TRBV25-1 and TRBJ2-1, with unresolved D. The CDR3 spans 11 residues. Trimming cost V 6 bases and J 6 bases, with 6 bases left between them. The V gene's germline CDR1 is MGHDK and CDR2 SYGVNS. DNA for the CDR3: TGTGCCAGCAGCCCAGGCAATGAGCAGTTCTTC. It specifies CASSPGNEQFF.

In DNA form, the CDR3 reads TGTGCCAGTAGTATTAGCAGGGGGCCCGGGGAGCTGTTTTTT. Amino acids: CASSISRGPGELFF. The rearrangement links TRBV19 to TRBJ2-2; 8 bases match TRBD1. Germline V gene lookup returns CDR1 LNHDA and CDR2 SQIVND (reference sequence). The J segment lost 6 bases and the V segment lost 3 bases, leaving 3 bases of the junction unmatched. There are 14 residues in the CDR3.

The gene calls are TRBV19 and TRBJ1-5, with 7 bases lining up with TRBD1. After removal of 5 bases from V and 6 bases from J, the junction contained 10 bases not matched to a gene. Germline V gene lookup returns CDR1 LNHDA and CDR2 SQIVND (reference sequence). The CDR3 totals 15 residues. CDR3 bases: TGTGCCAGTAGTTCGACAGGGACGTGGAGTCAGCCCCAGCATTTT. Protein product: CASSSTGTWSQPQHF.

The chain employs TRBV30 and TRBJ2-7, with D uncertain. CDR1 and CDR2 (germline): GTSNPN, SVGIG (reference sequence). The V end lost 4 bases, the J end lost 0 bases, and 4 bases lay between the germline ends. This CDR3 has 11 residues. DNA of the CDR3: TGTGCCTGGACTAGCTCCTACGAGCAGTACTTC. This sequence encodes CAWTSSYEQYF.

This clone came up a few times. This chain links TRBV21-1 with TRBJ2-7; TRBD2 is the table's D call, not checked against the DNA. TRBV21-1 is an annotated pseudogene. CDR3 length equals 10 residues. The CDR3 bases are TGTGCCAGCTCCGGGGGGGAGCAGTACTTC. This encodes CASSGGEQYF.

The chain carries TRBV19 and TRBJ1-1, with a weak D call TRBD1 (6 bases). Trimming pared 2 bases from V and 3 bases from J, leaving 10 bases between. Germline assignment: CDR1 LNHDA and CDR2 SQIVND (reference sequence). This CDR3 is built from 14 residues. The CDR3 DNA reads as TGTGCCAGTAGTATACAGGGGTCGGACACTGAAGCTTTCTTT. It is translated as CASSIQGSDTEAFF.

The CDR3 sequence: CASSIRREEKLFF. For the CDR3, the DNA is TGTGCCAGTAGTATTCGGAGGGAGGAAAAACTGTTTTTT. J is TRBJ1-4 and V is TRBV19, with D hard to call. The CDR3 covers 13 residues. CDR1 and CDR2 (germline): LNHDA, SQIVND (reference sequence). The germline V and J ends were trimmed by 3 bases and 8 bases, with 10 bases remaining between them.

The rearrangement uses TRBV19 and TRBJ1-5, with no clear D. With 6 bases removed from V and 2 bases from J, the gap between germline ends came to 14 bases. The CDR3 length is 15 residues. Germline CDR1 LNHDA, CDR2 SQIVND (reference sequence). CDR3 sequence reads: CASSLRWAGNQPQHF. CDR3 nucleotides: TGTGCCAGTAGCCTCCGGTGGGCAGGCAATCAGCCCCAGCATTTT.

This chain connects TRBV5-1 to TRBJ2-5, with a weak D call TRBD1 (6 bases). CDR1 SGHRS and CDR2 YFSETQ come from the germline V gene. V lost 0 bases to trimming and J lost 3 bases, with 12 bases between them. This CDR3 is 15 amino acids long. The CDR3 loop reads CASSLAGQSKETQYF. CDR3 sequence (DNA): TGCGCCAGCAGCTTGGCAGGACAGTCTAAAGAGACCCAGTACTTC.

This sequence joins TRBV27 and TRBJ1-2; no clear D. V dropped 3 bases and J dropped 0 bases, with 5 bases sitting between them. The germline V gene encodes CDR1 MNHEY and CDR2 SMNVEV (reference sequence). The CDR3 runs to 13 residues. The CDR3 bases are TGTGCCAGCAGTTTCACAGCTAACTATGGCTACACCTTC. Translated: CASSFTANYGYTF.

The genes are TRBV28 and TRBJ2-7; 11 nucleotides align to TRBD2. The CDR3 loop spans 15 amino acids. Germline lookup yields CDR1 MDHEN and CDR2 SYDVKM. Germline trimming cut 5 bases from V and 2 bases from J; bases unmatched to any gene: 5. The CDR3, as DNA: TGTGCCAGCAGTCCATTAGCGGGAGGGCCCTACGAGCAGTACTTC. This sequence encodes CASSPLAGGPYEQYF.

This clone was recorded a few times. The CDR3 DNA follows: TGTGCCAGCAGTGAAGCGGGCACAGATACGCAGTATTTT. Protein: CASSEAGTDTQYF. V gene TRBV6-4 combines with J gene TRBJ2-3, with TRBD2 as a possible D gene (5 bases). The germline gives CDR1 MRHNA, CDR2 SNTAGT. Trimming pared 3 bases from V and 1 base from J, leaving 5 bases between. The CDR3 loop spans 13 amino acids.

The chain uses TRBV28 and TRBJ2-5, with 10 positions matching TRBD2. V lost 10 bases and J lost 2; bases outside the gene matches: 7. CDR3 size: 14 residues. CDR1 MDHEN and CDR2 SYDVKM come from the germline V gene. CDR3 in amino acids: CATGEREGQETQYF. The CDR3 bases are TGTGCCACCGGGGAGCGGGAGGGGCAAGAGACCCAGTACTTC.

This chain links TRBV7-6 with TRBJ2-7; TRBD2 aligns across 7 bases. V shed 6 bases, J shed 6 bases, and the junction held 11 bases outside the gene matches. This CDR3 is 14 amino acids long. Germline-derived CDR1 and CDR2 are SGHVS and FNYEAQ. The DNA for the CDR3 is TGTGCCAGCAGACATACTCGGGAGGCTGTCGAGCAGTACTTC. Protein product: CASRHTREAVEQYF. Using reference TRBV7-6 and TRBJ2-7 for the parts outside the CDR3, the full variable domain is GAGVSQSPRYKVTKRGQDVALRCDPISGHVSLYWYRQALGQGPEFLTYFNYEAQQDKSGLPNDRFSAERPEGSISTLTIQRTEQRDSAMYRCASRHTREAVEQYFGPGTRLTVT.

The rearrangement joins TRBV7-6 to TRBJ2-7; possibly TRBD1 for D (5 bases). The CDR3 is made up of 14 amino acids. Trimming left V 6 bases short and J 0 bases short, with 12 bases between. Germline V gives CDR1 SGHVS, CDR2 FNYEAQ. In DNA, the CDR3 is TGTGCCAGCAGTCAGGGCGGCAGCTCCTACGAGCAGTACTTC. It specifies CASSQGGSSYEQYF. The variable domain in full, completed from reference TRBV7-6 and TRBJ2-7, reads GAGVSQSPRYKVTKRGQDVALRCDPISGHVSLYWYRQALGQGPEFLTYFNYEAQQDKSGLPNDRFSAERPEGSISTLTIQRTEQRDSAMYRCASSQGGSSYEQYFGPGTRLTVT.

The chain couples TRBV4-1 to TRBJ2-7; 9 bases align to TRBD2. Germline V CDR1 and CDR2: MGHRA, YSYEKL. J was trimmed by 0 bases and V by 4 bases; bases with no gene match: 10. The CDR3 totals 17 residues. CDR3 amino acids: CASSPTMTSGYSYEQYF. CDR3 bases: TGCGCCAGCAGCCCTACCATGACTAGCGGCTACTCCTACGAGCAGTACTTC.

This rearrangement joins TRBV2 to TRBJ1-2; D is perhaps TRBD1 (5 bases). The CDR3 has 15 residues. Trimming pared 8 bases from V and 6 bases from J, leaving 22 bases between. Looked up from germline, CDR1 is SNHLY and CDR2 is FYNNEI. CDR3 DNA: TGTGCCAGCTGGGAGGGGCATCTGGGGACGAATGGCTACACCTTC. Translation gives CASWEGHLGTNGYTF.

The V and J genes are TRBV5-4 and TRBJ2-7; TRBD1 might be the D (6 bases). This CDR3 region has 12 residues. The germline CDR1 and CDR2 sequences are SGHNT and YYREEE (reference sequence). V lost 4 bases and J 4 bases, leaving 9 bases between the germline ends. The CDR3 DNA sequence: TGTGCCAGCAGCCCAGGACAGTACGAGCAGTACTTC. It is translated as CASSPGQYEQYF.

The CDR3 coding sequence is TGTGCCAGCAGCTTAGGACAGGGAACGGCTGGCTACACCTTC. Translated: CASSLGQGTAGYTF. The V and J genes are TRBV11-2 and TRBJ1-2; 7 nucleotides match TRBD1. J lost 7 bases, V lost 1 base, and 6 bases had no gene match. Germline CDR1 and CDR2: SGHAT and FQNNGV. The CDR3 totals 14 residues.

This clone was detected only once. This chain links TRBV11-1 with TRBJ2-7, with 10 nucleotides matching TRBD1. The germline V gene has CDR1 SGHAT and CDR2 FQDESV (reference sequence). The CDR3 totals 13 residues. Trimming cost V 8 bases and J 5 bases; bases outside gene matches: 6. The CDR3 is CASSGTGVHEQYF. CDR3 coding DNA: TGTGCCAGCTCCGGGACAGGGGTTCACGAGCAGTACTTC.

V gene TRBV28 combines with J gene TRBJ2-7; D is ambiguous. The CDR3 covers 13 residues. Germline-derived CDR1 and CDR2 are MDHEN and SYDVKM. Trimming shortened V by 4 bases and J by 2 bases, and 9 bases separated the two germline ends. In DNA, the CDR3 is TGTGCCAGCAGTTATAGTAGTCCCTACGAGCAGTACTTC. Amino acids: CASSYSSPYEQYF.

The chain joins TRBV4-1 to TRBJ2-7, with TRBD1 matching over 8 bases. V shed 2 bases, J shed 1 base, and the junction held 1 base outside the gene matches. The CDR3 has 14 residues. CDR1 MGHRA and CDR2 YSYEKL come from the germline V gene. The CDR3 loop reads CASSQQGASYEQYF. CDR3 nucleotide sequence: TGCGCCAGCAGCCAACAGGGGGCGTCCTACGAGCAGTACTTC.

This chain links TRBV14 with TRBJ1-2; D remains unclear. V was cut by 1 base and J by 1 base, with 4 bases left in between. The CDR3 covers 13 residues. Germline V gene data show CDR1 as SGHDN and CDR2 as FVKESK. The CDR3 DNA sequence: TGTGCCAGCAGCCAAGGTCATAACTATGGCTACACCTTC. Translated: CASSQGHNYGYTF.